This is a list of T cell receptor beta chains from one sample in a study of blood T cell repertoires in COVID-19. TCRdb's table, derived via immunoSEQ multiplex PCR, lists solely in-frame clones and lacks some. The table has some 120,000 clones, approximately 87% seen once; the top ten hold 2% to 2.5%. The sequenced material came from peripheral blood. These receptors all stem from a man aged 25-45 years with acute or convalescent COVID-19. Both conserved end residues are part of each CDR3. The D gene is left open where the match is weak. The size of a clone is reported for some rows only, either as once, few or many, or as a class for expanded clones.

J gene	D gene	V gene	clone size	CDR3 DNA	CDR3 protein
TRBJ2-3	TRBD1	TRBV9	NA	TGTGCCAGCAGCGCGGGGACAGTTTCTAGCACAGATACGCAGTATTTT	CASSAGTVSSTDTQYF
TRBJ1-5	NA	TRBV30	NA	TGTGCCTGGAGTATGGGGCCCAATCAGCCCCAGCATTTT	CAWSMGPNQPQHF
TRBJ2-7	NA	TRBV27	NA	TGTGCCAGCAGTTATTCCGGTTTCTACGAGCAGTACTTC	CASSYSGFYEQYF
TRBJ1-1	NA	TRBV7-9	few	TGTGCCAGCAGCTTAGCGGGAGCAGGGAGGGGCTCTGAAGCTTTCTTT	CASSLAGAGRGSEAFF
TRBJ2-2	NA	TRBV2	NA	TGTGCCAGCTCTATTCATTCCGGGGAGCTGTTTTTT	CASSIHSGELFF
TRBJ1-5	NA	TRBV6-6	NA	TGTGCCACGAAGCCGAGAGACAATCAGCCCCAGCATTTT	CATKPRDNQPQHF
TRBJ2-2	TRBD2	TRBV7-3	once	TGTGCCAGCAGCTTGGGCGGGGGGGCCCCCGGCGGGGAGCTGTTTTTT	CASSLGGGAPGGELFF
TRBJ2-3	NA	TRBV11-2	once	TGTGCCAGCAGCTTAGTTGACGCGGGGTCCACAGATACGCAGTATTTT	CASSLVDAGSTDTQYF
TRBJ1-5	NA	TRBV11-2	NA	TGTGCCAGCAGCTTAAACGAGGGTAGCAATCAGCCCCAGCATTTT	CASSLNEGSNQPQHF
TRBJ1-2	TRBD1	TRBV30	NA	TGTGCCTGGAGTGCTGGGACAGGGGGCTTCGTCTATGGCTACACCTTC	CAWSAGTGGFVYGYTF
TRBJ2-1	TRBD2	TRBV29-1	NA	TGCAGCGTTGCCCCTCGACTAGCGCCGTACGGTGAGCAGTTCTTC	CSVAPRLAPYGEQFF
TRBJ1-3	TRBD1	TRBV7-8	NA	TGTGCCAGCAGCCCAAGGGTCAGGGGGTCTGGAAACACCATATATTTT	CASSPRVRGSGNTIYF
TRBJ1-5	TRBD1	TRBV19	NA	TGTGCCAGTAGTATAGATGGGACAGGGAGAGGCAATCAGCCCCAGCATTTT	CASSIDGTGRGNQPQHF
TRBJ2-3	NA	TRBV7-9	NA	TGTGCCATAAGGAGGAAGCCGTCAGATACGCAGTATTTT	CAIRRKPSDTQYF
TRBJ2-1	TRBD2	TRBV9	NA	TGTGCCAGCAGCGTAGGCGGGACTAGCGGGGACAATGAGCAGTTCTTC	CASSVGGTSGDNEQFF
TRBJ2-1	NA	TRBV7-2	NA	TGTGCCAGCAGCCCAGGGTTCGGCTCCTACAATGAGCAGTTCTTC	CASSPGFGSYNEQFF
TRBJ1-4	NA	TRBV2	NA	TGTGCCAGCAGTCGCGCAGGCCCTAATGAAAAACTGTTTTTT	CASSRAGPNEKLFF
TRBJ1-1	NA	TRBV7-9	NA	TGTGCCAGCAGCTTACTCCACCAGGGGAACACTGAAGCTTTCTTT	CASSLLHQGNTEAFF
TRBJ2-1	TRBD1	TRBV12-5	NA	TGTGCTAGTGGTTCTTCAGGGGGATATTACAATGAGCAGTTCTTC	CASGSSGGYYNEQFF
TRBJ1-5	NA	TRBV6-1	NA	TGTGCCAGCAGTGAAGCGCTTTGGAGGGCTCGGCCCCAGCATTTT	CASSEALWRARPQHF
TRBJ1-1	TRBD1	TRBV18	once	TGTGCCAGCTCACCCCGGGACAGGGGAGTAGCTGAAGCTTTCTTT	CASSPRDRGVAEAFF
TRBJ2-3	TRBD2	TRBV27	once	TGTGCCAGCAGTTTATCGGGGGTCAGAGGCGGGACTAGGACAGATACGCAGTATTTT	CASSLSGVRGGTRTDTQYF
TRBJ2-2	TRBD2	TRBV2	NA	TGTGCCAGCAGCCTAGCGGGGAAGAACACCGGGGAGCTGTTTTTT	CASSLAGKNTGELFF
TRBJ1-2	NA	TRBV30	NA	TGTGCGTCCGGGGTAAACTATGGCTACACCTTC	CASGVNYGYTF
TRBJ1-2	NA	TRBV30	once	TGTGCCTGGAGTGAGACCCGGGACACGTATGGCTACACCTTC	CAWSETRDTYGYTF
TRBJ1-6	TRBD1	TRBV6-1	NA	TGTGCCAGCAGTGAAGCAGGGACAGTGGGGAATTCACCCCTCCACTTT	CASSEAGTVGNSPLHF
TRBJ1-1	NA	TRBV12-3/TRBV12-4	few	TGTGCCAGCAGTTTGGGGCAGGGGAGAGCTTTCTTT	CASSLGQGRAFF
TRBJ1-2	NA	TRBV4-1	once	TGCGCCAGCAGCCAGGCGACTCTTACATCCTCGGATGGCTACACCTTC	CASSQATLTSSDGYTF
TRBJ2-7	NA	TRBV6-1	NA	TGTGCCAGCAGTGAGATAACAGGGTCCTCCTACGAGCAGTACTTC	CASSEITGSSYEQYF
TRBJ1-2	TRBD1	TRBV9	NA	TGTGCCAGCAGCCCCGACCCAGGACAGGGCGGCTACACCTTC	CASSPDPGQGGYTF
TRBJ2-1	TRBD1	TRBV30	once	TGTGCCTGGAGTCGGGACAGGGGAACCAATGAGCAGTTCTTC	CAWSRDRGTNEQFF
TRBJ2-1	NA	TRBV11-2	NA	TGTGCCAGCAGCTTATCCCAGAAATTTGATCAGTTCTTC	CASSLSQKFDQFF
TRBJ2-3	NA	TRBV11-2	once	TGTGCCAGCAGCCAGGGGAAGAGCGGGACCACAGATACGCAGTATTTT	CASSQGKSGTTDTQYF
TRBJ2-3	NA	TRBV7-8	many	TGTGCCAGCAGCCCCCTAAGCGGCTTAACAGGGCCCCCAGATACGCAGTATTTT	CASSPLSGLTGPPDTQYF
TRBJ1-4	NA	TRBV3-1/TRBV3-2	NA	TGTGCCAGCAGCCAAGTTGAGGGCCAGGTGGTGTTTTTT	CASSQVEGQVVFF
TRBJ1-3	TRBD1	TRBV6-5	NA	TGTGCCAGCAAGGGACAGTATGGAAACACCATATATTTT	CASKGQYGNTIYF
TRBJ2-5	NA	TRBV6-2/TRBV6-3	NA	TGTGCCAGCAGTCCCCCCGGGAGCTTGGAGACCCAGTACTTC	CASSPPGSLETQYF
TRBJ1-5	NA	TRBV28	few	TGTGCCACCACTACGTTTAATCAGCCCCAGCATTTT	CATTTFNQPQHF
TRBJ1-2	NA	TRBV29-1	NA	TGCAGCGTTGAAGATCATGGACTCTATGGCTACACCTTC	CSVEDHGLYGYTF
TRBJ1-5	NA	TRBV2	NA	TGTGCCAGCAGTAGGAGTGTCAGTCAGCCCCAGCATTTT	CASSRSVSQPQHF
TRBJ1-1	NA	TRBV7-6	NA	TGTGCCAGCAGCTTATCAGGGGCGCGAGACACTGAAGCTTTCTTT	CASSLSGARDTEAFF
TRBJ2-1	TRBD2	TRBV3-1/TRBV3-2	NA	TGTGCCAGCAGCCAAGGAGGGAGGGCCCTAGCGGGAGGGTCCTACAATGAGCAGTTCTTC	CASSQGGRALAGGSYNEQFF
TRBJ2-3	TRBD1	TRBV6-5	NA	TGTGCCAGCAGTTCGCGGACAGGCGATACGCAGTATTTT	CASSSRTGDTQYF
TRBJ2-2	TRBD1	TRBV5-6	NA	TGTGCCAGCAGCGCAAGGGGGCAGAACACCGGGGAGCTGTTTTTT	CASSARGQNTGELFF
TRBJ2-7	TRBD1	TRBV18	NA	TGTGCCAGCTCACCACAACAATTACGACAGGGAAGCCCCTACGAGCAGTACTTC	CASSPQQLRQGSPYEQYF
TRBJ2-2	NA	TRBV7-6	NA	TGTGCCAGCAGCTTACATGGAGTAGCGGCGAACACCGGGGAGCTGTTTTTT	CASSLHGVAANTGELFF
TRBJ2-2	TRBD1	TRBV5-6	NA	TGTGCCAGCAGCCCAGACAGGGGGCGCCCCGGGGAGCTGTTTTTT	CASSPDRGRPGELFF
TRBJ1-1	NA	TRBV15	NA	TGTGCCACCAGCAGAGGAACCTCCGGGGTGGGGGCGAGAACTGAAGCTTTCTTT	CATSRGTSGVGARTEAFF
TRBJ1-4	TRBD1	TRBV6-5	NA	TGTGCCAGCAGTACACGGGACAGTAATGAAAAACTGTTTTTT	CASSTRDSNEKLFF
TRBJ1-2	NA	TRBV25-1	NA	TGTGCCAGCAATACACAGTTCGGAGGCTACACCTTC	CASNTQFGGYTF
TRBJ2-1	NA	TRBV2	NA	TGTGCCAGCAGCGCCTCGACCTCAGGCTACAATGAGCAGTTCTTC	CASSASTSGYNEQFF
TRBJ2-5	NA	TRBV7-9	NA	TGTGCCAGCAGCTTAGGGTGGCAGCAAGAGACCCAGTACTTC	CASSLGWQQETQYF
TRBJ1-6	TRBD1	TRBV5-1	once	TGCGCCAGCAGCCCTACGTCTACAGGGGGTACTTCACCCCTCCACTTT	CASSPTSTGGTSPLHF
TRBJ2-5	TRBD2	TRBV7-6	NA	TGTGCCAGCAGCTTATTTCCCCTAGCGGGAGGGCAGCCCAGGTCGCAAGAGACCGAGTACTTC	CASSLFPLAGGQPRSQETEYF
TRBJ1-2	NA	TRBV3-1/TRBV3-2	NA	TGTGCCAGCGCTGGCGTTCGGGGCTATGGCTACACCTTC	CASAGVRGYGYTF
TRBJ1-5	NA	TRBV7-8	NA	TGTGCCAGCAGCTTAGCCGGGGGGGGCTATCAGCCCCAGCATTTT	CASSLAGGGYQPQHF
TRBJ1-1	NA	TRBV6-5	NA	TGTGCCAGCAAAAGGGGGAACACTGAAGCTTTCTTT	CASKRGNTEAFF
TRBJ1-2	TRBD1	TRBV30	once	TGTGCCTGGAATACAGGGGGAGGCTATGGCTACACCTTC	CAWNTGGGYGYTF